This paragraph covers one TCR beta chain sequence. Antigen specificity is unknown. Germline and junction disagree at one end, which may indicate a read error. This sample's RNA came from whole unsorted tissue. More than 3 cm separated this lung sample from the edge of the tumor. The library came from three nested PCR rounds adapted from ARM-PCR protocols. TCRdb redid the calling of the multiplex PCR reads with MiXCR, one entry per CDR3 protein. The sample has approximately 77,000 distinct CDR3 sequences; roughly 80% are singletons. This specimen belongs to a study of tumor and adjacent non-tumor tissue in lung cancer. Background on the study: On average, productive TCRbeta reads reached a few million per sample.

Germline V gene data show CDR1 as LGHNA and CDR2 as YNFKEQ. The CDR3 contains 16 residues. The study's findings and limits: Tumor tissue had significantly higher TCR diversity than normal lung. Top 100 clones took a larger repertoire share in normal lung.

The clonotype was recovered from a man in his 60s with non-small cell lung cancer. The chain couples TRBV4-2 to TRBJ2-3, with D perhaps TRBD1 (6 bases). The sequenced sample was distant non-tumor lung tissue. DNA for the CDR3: TGTGCCAGCATCCAAGTAGTTACAGGGAGCACAGATATGCAGTATTTT. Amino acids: CASIQVVTGSTDMQYF.